What follows is one TCR beta chain and its context. The antigen is unknown. The sample belongs to a study of T-cell memory formation after mild COVID-19. Findings and caveats of the study: Researchers could not confirm that second-wave clones peaking on day 37 targeted SARS-CoV-2.

5'RACE, which relied on constant-segment primers, yielded TCR alpha and TCR beta cDNA libraries carrying sample barcodes and UMIs. From the 5' RACE reads, TCRdb called clonotypes with MiXCR, one entry per CDR3 protein. Altogether over 45,000 distinct CDR3 sequences are present, about 30% being singletons, with the ten largest covering 43%. CDR3 length: 14 amino acids. Germline V gene data show CDR1 as MNHEY and CDR2 as SMNVEV (reference sequence). Trimming shortened V by 4 bases and J by 4 bases, and 14 bases separated the two germline ends. Sequencing used PBMCs or a T cell subset sorted from them (not recorded which). This chain connects TRBV27 to TRBJ2-7; D uncertain. The source is a man between 18 and 29 years old who had mild COVID-19 (a few samples of this study predate the infection). Cell type and time point are not known. The CDR3 DNA is TGTGCCAGCAGTTCCACGGGCAATGAATACGAGCAGTACTTC. It codes for CASSSTGNEYEQYF.